Shown below are 24 T cell receptor beta chains from a single sample sequenced in a study of blood T cells in healthy people across ages. Together with a sample-barcoded 5' primer, a J-beta primer mix was included in a second PCR lasting about 6 to 11 cycles. TCRdb fed the 5' RACE reads into MiXCR, producing one record per CDR3 protein. The table includes about 670,000 distinct CDR3 sequences, about 43% detected once. Sequencing was done on a sample of blood. The receptors stem from a man older than 75 in good health.

The CDR3 is CASSEGGLRGNQPQHF. DNA for the CDR3: TGTGCCAGCAGTGAAGGAGGGCTAAGGGGCAATCAGCCCCAGCATTTT. V gene TRBV2 combines with J gene TRBJ1-5; no definite D call. Germline V CDR1 and CDR2: SNHLY, FYNNEI. V was clipped by 1 base and J by 2 bases, with 12 bases between them. CDR3 size: 16 residues.

This rearrangement joins TRBV13 to TRBJ1-1; TRBD1 agrees at 7 bases. The CDR3 is 15 amino acids. Germline-derived CDR1 and CDR2 are PRHDT and FYEKMQ (reference sequence). The J segment lost 5 bases and the V segment lost 2 bases, leaving 8 bases of the junction unmatched. CDR3 residues: CASSLQTGYGTEAFF. The CDR3 bases are TGTGCCAGCAGCTTACAGACAGGGTATGGGACTGAAGCTTTCTTT.

This clonotype turned up a few times. The gene calls are TRBV24-1 and TRBJ1-3, with D tentatively TRBD1 (6 bases). This CDR3 region has 16 residues. Germline CDR1 is KGHDR and CDR2 is SFDVKD. V was pared by 5 bases and J by 0 bases, with 13 bases between. The CDR3 coding sequence is TGTGCCACCAGTGTAGACAGGTCGAACTCTGGAAACACCATATATTTT. It is translated as CATSVDRSNSGNTIYF.

The CDR3 bases are TGTGCCAGCAGCCTTGGACAGGGACTCCGCCTTGGTACGCAGTATTTT. Residues: CASSLGQGLRLGTQYF. This chain connects TRBV14 to TRBJ2-3, with 8 bases lining up with TRBD1. The CDR3 sequence is 16 residues long. CDR1 and CDR2 from the germline V gene are SGHDN and FVKESK. V was pared by 4 bases and J by 8 bases, with 14 bases of the junction left unmatched.

V usage is TRBV24-1 and J usage is TRBJ1-2, with D unresolved. The CDR3 runs 14 residues. The germline V gene encodes CDR1 KGHDR and CDR2 SFDVKD. The V and J ends lost 3 bases and 0 bases respectively, with 7 bases between them. The CDR3 coding sequence is TGTGCCACCAGTGATCAAACAGCTAACTATGGCTACACCTTC. Protein product: CATSDQTANYGYTF.

The table lists this clonotype with a few counts. The chain uses TRBV20-1 and TRBJ2-7; D gene uncertain. V was trimmed by 3 bases and J by 3 bases, leaving 12 bases between them. The CDR3 spans 13 residues. Germline CDR1 reads DFQATT; CDR2 reads SNEGSKA (reference sequence). CDR3 protein: CSASSTPHYEQYF. CDR3 DNA sequence: TGCAGTGCTAGCTCAACTCCTCACTACGAGCAGTACTTC.

Comment on this clonotype: This may stem from a read error, because a much larger clone lies one nucleotide away. The genes are TRBV29-1 and TRBJ1-2; D uncertain. The CDR3 sequence is 12 residues long. The V gene's germline CDR1 is SQVTM and CDR2 ANQGSEA. V was clipped by 7 bases and J by 0 bases, with 9 bases between them. CDR3 amino acids: CSGCGPNYGYTF. The CDR3, as DNA: TGCAGCGGATGCGGGCCTAACTATGGCTACACCTTC.

There are many counts of this clonotype. The chain carries TRBV20-1 and TRBJ2-7, with 10 positions matching TRBD2. The CDR3 consists of 16 residues. The junction had 15 bases not matched to a gene; V was cut back by 6 bases and J by 4 bases. Germline V gene lookup returns CDR1 DFQATT and CDR2 SNEGSKA (reference sequence). In nucleotides, the CDR3 is TGCAGTGCCTCTGCCGACTCTAGCGGGAGCGGGTACGAGCAGTACTTC. Translating it yields CSASADSSGSGYEQYF.

This clonotype was counted between two and nine times. CDR3 region: CASSSLLAGRETQYF. The CDR3 DNA is TGTGCCAGCAGCTCCTTGCTAGCGGGGAGGGAGACCCAGTACTTC. The chain combines TRBV9 with TRBJ2-5; 9 bases are shared with TRBD2. The germline V gene has CDR1 SGDLS and CDR2 YYNGEE. The CDR3 length is 15 residues. Trimming cost V 4 bases and J 5 bases; bases outside gene matches: 9.

This clonotype was observed at least ten times. The rearrangement links TRBV7-2 to TRBJ2-7; 7 positions match TRBD2. The V and J ends lost 3 bases and 0 bases, in that order; junction bases with no gene match: 2. This CDR3 is 14 amino acids long. In germline, CDR1 is SGHTA, CDR2 FQGNSA. CDR3 bases: TGTGCCAGCAGCTTGACTAGCCGCTCCTACGAGCAGTACTTC. It is translated as CASSLTSRSYEQYF.

The CDR3 nucleotides are TGCAGCGTTTCGACAGGGGGCATCGGGGAGCTGTTTTTT. Translating it yields CSVSTGGIGELFF. The V and J genes are TRBV29-1 and TRBJ2-2; TRBD1 aligns across 10 bases. This CDR3 comprises 13 residues. V lost 5 bases to trimming and J lost 7 bases; unmatched junction nucleotides: 4. CDR1 is SQVTM, CDR2 ANQGSEA, per germline.

There are a few counts of this clonotype. The chain joins TRBV3-1 to TRBJ1-6, with no clear D. Germline values: CDR1 LGHDT, CDR2 YNNKEL (reference sequence). CDR3 length: 16 residues. The ends were cut back, 4 bases at V and 3 bases at J, with 13 bases in the middle. This chain's CDR3 is CASSPAGVGYNSPLHF. The DNA of the CDR3 is TGTGCCAGCAGCCCAGCCGGAGTCGGCTATAATTCACCCCTCCACTTT.

The V call is TRBV20-1, the J call TRBJ2-3; D possibly corresponds to TRBD2 (6 bases). V gave up 1 base and J gave up 4 bases, with 12 bases separating them. This CDR3 is built from 14 residues. Germline assignment: CDR1 DFQATT and CDR2 SNEGSKA (reference sequence). The CDR3 DNA sequence: TGCAGTGCTAGAGTTGGAGGGGACGCAGATACGCAGTATTTT. It encodes CSARVGGDADTQYF.

This clonotype has a single count. This chain uses TRBV12-3 or TRBV12-4 with TRBJ2-7, with D unresolved. The germline V and J ends were trimmed by 3 bases and 1 base, with 13 bases remaining between them. This CDR3 is built from 15 residues. The CDR3 DNA reads TGTGCCAGCAGTTTTGCCCAGCCGCGATCCTACGAGCAGTACTTC. It translates to CASSFAQPRSYEQYF.

The count of this clonotype is one. The J gene is TRBJ1-4, the V gene TRBV20-1; 7 bases are a match to TRBD1. V lost 1 base to trimming and J lost 2 bases; unmatched junction nucleotides: 7. Per the germline V gene, CDR1 is DFQATT and CDR2 is SNEGSKA (reference sequence). The CDR3 has 16 amino acids. CDR3 loop: CSARGVGGRTNEKLFF. The CDR3 coding sequence is TGCAGTGCTAGAGGCGTAGGGGGCCGGACTAATGAAAAACTGTTTTTT.

Worth noting for this clonotype: Being one base from a much bigger clone, this may be a read error. V gene TRBV7-3 combines with J gene TRBJ2-3; no firm D call. Germline V gene lookup returns CDR1 SGHTA and CDR2 FQGTGA. The length of the CDR3 is 13 residues. V lost 8 bases and J lost 7, with 16 bases in between. The CDR3: CASGPRTGNTQYF. For the CDR3, the DNA is TGTGCCAGCGGCCCTCGGACGGGTAATACGCAGTATTTT.

This chain joins TRBV3-1 and TRBJ2-1; 9 positions agree with TRBD2. CDR3 length: 16 residues. Germline CDR1 is LGHDT and CDR2 is YNNKEL (reference sequence). J was trimmed by 7 bases and V by 1 base; bases with no gene match: 8. The CDR3 loop is CASSQGGGRAVNEQFF. The CDR3 DNA reads TGTGCCAGCAGCCAAGGGGGCGGGAGGGCCGTTAATGAGCAGTTCTTC.

The chain carries TRBV24-1 and TRBJ2-2; TRBD2 matches at 9 bases. J gave up 0 bases and V 3 bases, and 4 bases lay outside the gene matches. This CDR3 is 17 amino acids long. The germline V gene encodes CDR1 KGHDR and CDR2 SFDVKD. The CDR3 is CATSDPRLAANTGELFF. CDR3 coding DNA: TGTGCCACCAGTGATCCCCGACTAGCGGCGAACACCGGGGAGCTGTTTTTT.

The J gene is TRBJ2-5, the V gene TRBV29-1; the D gene is possibly TRBD2 (7 bases). The CDR3 runs 13 residues. V was pared by 7 bases and J by 3 bases, with 15 bases between. Looked up from germline, CDR1 is SQVTM and CDR2 is ANQGSEA. The CDR3 protein is CSGGGRAKETQYF. CDR3 sequence (DNA): TGCAGCGGCGGGGGCAGGGCGAAAGAGACCCAGTACTTC.

The table lists this clonotype with many counts. The J gene is TRBJ2-7, the V gene TRBV10-3, with D hard to call. V was clipped by 2 bases and J by 0 bases, with 11 bases between them. The CDR3 has 15 residues. Looked up from germline, CDR1 is ENHRY and CDR2 is SYGVKD. The CDR3 loop is CAISESRVNSYEQYF. Written as DNA, the CDR3 is TGTGCCATCAGTGAGAGCCGGGTGAACTCCTACGAGCAGTACTTC.

V and J are TRBV7-6 and TRBJ2-1; a possible D gene is TRBD1 (5 bases). The CDR3 loop spans 12 amino acids. Germline loops: CDR1 SGHVS, CDR2 FNYEAQ. Between the trimmed V and J ends, which lost 2 bases and 12 bases, there was a span of 11 bases. Here the CDR3 reads CASSLRTSSQFF. CDR3 in DNA: TGTGCCAGCAGCTTACGGACATCCTCGCAGTTCTTC.

This clonotype turned up a few times. The V call is TRBV6-2 or TRBV6-3, the J call TRBJ2-1, with no clear D. The CDR3 covers 17 residues. From germline, CDR1 is MNHEY and CDR2 SVGEGT. The V end was cut by 5 bases, the J end by 0 bases, with 17 bases between. Here the CDR3 reads CASSPNHNPSSYNEQFF. Written as DNA, the CDR3 is TGTGCCAGCAGTCCCAACCACAATCCAAGCTCCTACAATGAGCAGTTCTTC.

The gene calls are TRBV6-2 or TRBV6-3 and TRBJ2-5, with D maybe TRBD2 (6 bases). The CDR3 consists of 14 residues. Trimming removed 5 bases from V and 7 bases from J, with 17 bases in between. Germline CDR1 and CDR2: MNHEY and SVGEGT. The CDR3 DNA is TGTGCCAGCAGTGATGGAAGCGTAGCGGCGACCCAGTACTTC. This gives the protein CASSDGSVAATQYF.

The table lists this clonotype with many counts. The V call is TRBV12-3 or TRBV12-4, the J call TRBJ2-5, with TRBD1 matching 9 bases. Trimming cost V 6 bases and J 3 bases; bases outside gene matches: 5. The CDR3 runs 14 residues. This CDR3 is CASRVGTGKETQYF. As DNA, the CDR3 is TGTGCCAGCAGAGTGGGGACAGGGAAAGAGACCCAGTACTTC.